This TCR beta chain was found in a study of CD8+ T cells in alopecia areata. The CDR3 runs to 17 residues. With V trimmed by 0 bases and J by 7 bases, 16 bases remained unmatched. Germline V CDR1 and CDR2: GTSNPN, SVGIG (reference sequence). Investigators isolated RNA and reverse transcribed it into cDNA to act as the sequencing template. Profiling relied on immunoSEQ multiplex PCR, and the TCRdb table lists in-frame clones only, not all of them. The table has about 150,000 clones, roughly 53% seen once. The rearrangement links TRBV30 to TRBJ1-2; 8 bases line up with TRBD1. The clonotype was recovered from a human donor with alopecia areata. The starting material was CD4+ T cells sorted from blood, obtained at week 0. CDR3 in amino acids: CAWSVVPGTGYLSGYTF. CDR3 sequence (DNA): TGTGCCTGGAGTGTCGTACCCGGGACAGGTTACTTGTCTGGCTACACCTTC.